The present entry profiles one TCR beta chain with its context. The sample is drawn from a study of blood T cell repertoires in COVID-19. Study-wide background: Acute and convalescent COVID-19 specimens originated in the United States, Italy and Spain. Sample material is recorded as cDNA or gDNA derived from T cells, B-cell-depleted T cells, or PBMCs.

V lost 2 bases, J lost 5 bases, and 14 bases stayed unmatched. Germline-derived CDR1 and CDR2 are LGHNA and YSLEER. This CDR3 has 18 residues. Sequenced by immunoSEQ multiplex PCR; TCRdb stores in-frame clones only, minus some. This sample has some 350,000 clones, with roughly 90% found just once. The chain combines TRBV4-3 with TRBJ2-1; TRBD2 matches at 8 bases. The clonotype was recovered from a woman in her 30s with COVID-19, enrolled during active disease. Input material: peripheral blood. For the CDR3, the DNA is TGCGCCAGCAGCCAACCTCTACTTGGAGCGGGGGACAACAATGAGCAGTTCTTC. Encoded protein: CASSQPLLGAGDNNEQFF.